This entry lists 9 T cell receptor beta chains sequenced from one sample in a study of CD8 T cells in Susac syndrome. RNA in amounts of roughly 0.5 to 1 ug was reverse transcribed with random hexamers. TCRdb re-derived calls from the immunoSEQ multiplex PCR reads in MiXCR, one entry per CDR3 protein. Among about 190,000 distinct CDR3 sequences listed, around 93% were seen once. Sequenced: CD4+ T cells from PBMCs. The source is a human donor in good health.

This clonotype was seen more than once but under ten times. V gene TRBV7-6 combines with J gene TRBJ1-5, with no clear D. V gave up 1 base and J gave up 4 bases, with 8 bases separating them. The CDR3 runs 14 residues. CDR1 and CDR2 (germline): SGHVS, FNYEAQ. The CDR3 protein is CASSLDPGNQPQHF. The CDR3 nucleotides are TGTGCCAGCAGCTTAGATCCGGGGAATCAGCCCCAGCATTTT.

This sequence joins TRBV4-2 and TRBJ1-2; D is unclear. Germline CDR1 is LGHNA and CDR2 is YNFKEQ. This CDR3 has 14 amino acids. The V and J ends lost 0 bases and 3 bases respectively, with 8 bases between them. CDR3 amino acids: CASSQDKGYYGYTF. Here the CDR3 DNA reads TGTGCCAGCAGCCAAGATAAGGGCTACTATGGCTACACCTTC.

V is TRBV19 and J is TRBJ1-5; D gene ambiguous. V was shortened by 3 bases and J by 2 bases, with 11 bases between the two germline ends. Germline CDR1 reads LNHDA; CDR2 reads SQIVND (reference sequence). The CDR3 totals 15 residues. CDR3 loop: CASSIGQSRNQPQHF. The CDR3 DNA sequence: TGTGCCAGTAGTATCGGCCAGTCGCGCAATCAGCCCCAGCATTTT.

J is TRBJ1-2 and V is TRBV12-3 or TRBV12-4, with D uncertain. The CDR3 is 13 residues long. V lost 6 bases to trimming and J lost 4 bases, with 12 bases between them. The CDR3 region is CASSMTASYGYTF. The DNA of the CDR3 is TGTGCCAGCAGCATGACCGCGAGCTATGGCTACACCTTC.

The chain has TRBV15 and TRBJ2-2; D possibly corresponds to TRBD2 (6 bases). The CDR3 runs 13 residues. Trimming stripped 8 bases from V and 5 bases from J, with 12 bases between. CDR1 and CDR2 from the germline V gene are LNHNV and YYDKDF (reference sequence). CDR3 in amino acids: CATAGPRTGELFF. The CDR3 DNA sequence: TGTGCCACCGCGGGGCCGCGGACCGGGGAGCTGTTTTTT.

The genes are TRBV6-2 or TRBV6-3 and TRBJ2-7; 8 positions agree with TRBD2. In germline, CDR1 is MNHEY, CDR2 SVGEGT. With V trimmed by 6 bases and J by 0 bases, 7 bases remained unmatched. The CDR3 totals 15 residues. The CDR3 DNA reads as TGTGCCAGCAGAACGGGACTAGTCACCTCCTACGAGCAGTACGTC. Protein: CASRTGLVTSYEQYV.

Here the CDR3 DNA reads TGTGCCAGCAGCCAGGGGGGATCGGGGCAGCCCCAGCATTTT. This codes for CASSQGGSGQPQHF. The chain uses TRBV3-1 and TRBJ1-5; D perhaps matches TRBD1 (5 bases). The CDR3 is 14 residues long. V was shortened by 3 bases and J by 7 bases, with 13 bases between the two germline ends. The germline gives CDR1 LGHDT, CDR2 YNNKEL (reference sequence). Drawing the rest from reference TRBV3-1 and TRBJ1-5, the complete variable domain is DTAVSQTPKYLVTQMGNDKSIKCEQNLGHDTMYWYKQDSKKFLKIMFSYNNKELIINETVPNRFSPKSPDKAHLNLHINSLELGDSAVYFCASSQGGSGQPQHFGDGTRLSIL.

The V gene is TRBV28, the J gene TRBJ2-7; D uncertain. The V gene's germline CDR1 is MDHEN and CDR2 SYDVKM. Trimming removed 8 bases from V and 4 bases from J, with 9 bases in between. This CDR3 region has 11 residues. CDR3 in DNA: TGTGCCAGCCTCGGTTTATACGAGCAGTACTTC. Protein: CASLGLYEQYF.

The chain carries TRBV2 and TRBJ1-5; D remains unclear. The length of the CDR3 is 13 residues. The V gene's germline CDR1 is SNHLY and CDR2 FYNNEI. The V end was cut by 6 bases, the J end by 4 bases, with 10 bases between. In nucleotides, the CDR3 is TGTGCCAGCAGAAATATGGGGAATCAGCCCCAGCATTTT. Translated, it gives CASRNMGNQPQHF. Full variable domain (outside the CDR3, taken from reference TRBV2 and TRBJ1-5): EPEVTQTPSHQVTQMGQEVILRCVPISNHLYFYWYRQILGQKVEFLVSFYNNEISEKSEIFDDQFSVERPDGSNFTLKIRSTKLEDSAMYFCASRNMGNQPQHFGDGTRLSIL.